This T cell receptor beta chain stems from a study of cytomegalovirus exposure and HLA in healthy donors (dated by TCRdb to the late 2010s). Regarding the study in general: An earlier analysis of approximately 640 of the donors reported 276 Gb of sequence data and around 110 million unique TCR beta sequences from 150 million to 200 million T cells. Roughly 300 gigabases of sequencing data and roughly 90 million unique TCR sequences were included in an early release covering several hundred HLA-typed donors. The genetic ancestry cluster associated with self-reported Caucasian donors included roughly 84% of the 350 to 500 genotyped donors. The aim of the study was to test whether cataloging public T cell receptors could identify signatures of past pathogen exposure. The study profiled the T cell repertoires of some 610 subjects by immunosequencing and related them to cytomegalovirus serostatus. In addition to the first cohort of approximately 670 subjects, a separate validation cohort of 120 different subjects was used. To predict cytomegalovirus infection status, the study combined high-throughput TCR immunosequencing, statistical association of individual TCRs with disease status, and machine learning. A later analysis re-analyzed previously published TCR beta repertoires from several hundred donors and added high-resolution HLA genotyping to study TCR occurrence patterns. The later analysis used no new phenotypic data to find candidate immune exposures, relying instead on TCR beta sequences and their occurrence across donors. To decide whether each TCR beta V gene segment behaved as functional or pseudogenic, an earlier analysis of some 600 of the donors relied on high-throughput TCR beta sequencing. Donor age, sex, ethnicity and CMV serostatus were collected together with the repertoire data. In a later genetic analysis, genome-wide SNP genotypes for 398 of the 666 donors were used, and that subset was treated as a discovery cohort. Every repertoire in the discovery cohort had been generated on one and the same sequencing platform. Class I and class II HLA loci were covered by the typing at four-digit resolution. The number of donors typed differed by locus, with roughly 629-640 for A, B, C, DRB1 and DQB1, 522 for DQA1, 600 to 610 for DPA1, and roughly 450 for DPB1. Roughly 5 DR-DQ haplotypes were handled as single units for association and clustering, since linkage in the cohort was strong. On average, around 240,000 unique TCR beta nucleotide sequences were sequenced per donor among roughly 430 genotyped donors of the cohort, with roughly 18% of those sequences being non-productive.

For this clone: The antigen this receptor binds is unknown. One base away there is no much larger clone; base qualities are not given.

Receptor amplification or capture employed the immunoSEQ multiplex PCR assay. For the multiplex PCR, a mixture combining 60 forward primers for TCR Vbeta segments and 13 reverse primers for TCR Jbeta segments was used. A multiplex PCR assay on genomic DNA amplified the CDR3 region of rearranged TCR beta genes. On the Illumina HiSeq System, the amplified TCR beta libraries were sequenced as 87-base-pair reads. The original pipeline was this. A later analysis counted about 80 million unique TCR beta chains across the approximately 700 repertoires, and some 12 million of these chains were shared by at least two donors. To remove PCR and sequencing errors, raw reads were error-corrected and collapsed into unique sequences using a nearest-neighbor algorithm that merged closely related sequences. To assign V, D and J gene segments, CDR3 sequences were aligned to IMGT reference sequences. For a sequence to be retained, a match of at least six nucleotides was required to both a V gene segment and a J gene segment. Rearrangements were called productive when the CDR3 lacked stop codons and stayed in frame with V and J; all others were non-productive. CDR3 was defined by IMGT convention, running from the second conserved V-encoded cysteine to the conserved J-encoded phenylalanine. In an earlier analysis of 587 of the donors, sequences lacking an unambiguous match to a single V gene segment were excluded. An earlier analysis of a few hundred of the donors called V segments functional above 56.7% productive rearrangements and segregating when the between-donor standard deviation exceeded 5%. A statistical classification framework was built to diagnose cytomegalovirus status from the catalog of TCR beta chain sequences. V and J gene assignment, in a later analysis, came from comparing TCR nucleotide sequences with IMGT/GENE-DB human TR gene sequences. A later analysis assigned CDR3 sequences and most-parsimonious VDJ recombination scenarios with the TCRdist pipeline. In a later analysis, each TCR beta chain was defined by its CDR3 amino acid sequence together with its V-gene family, and reads without a unique V-gene family were excluded. As a way to deal with suspected cross-contamination and a sequencing artifact, a later analysis dropped approximately 590 nucleotide sequences that were highly shared and had low generation probability. For each public chain, a later analysis derived a clonal expansion index from normalized ranks of inferred template counts within each repertoire. A later analysis computed generation probabilities with a VDJ recombination model fitted to out-of-frame rearrangements, and checked the results against IGoR. In a later analysis, TCR-TCR, TCR-HLA and TCR-CMV co-occurrence was scored with hypergeometric tests, and a repertoire-size bias correction was applied to TCR pairs. To estimate false discovery rates, a later analysis permuted the HLA or CMV assignments 20 times. In a later analysis, co-occurring TCRs were grouped using DBSCAN, with TCRdist sequence similarity added in when clustering inside HLA-allele-positive subsets. For co-occurrence clustering, repertoires with fewer than 30,000 or more than 120,000 public chains were excluded, along with five repertoires with anomalous nucleotide sharing. TCRdb re-hosts the immuneACCESS table, in-frame sequences only. Its copies lack some clones; in the studies checked, an unresolved V gene accounts for under half of them, and the cause for the rest is not known. That table gives V, J and clone size, and the DNA gave D and trimming. This sample lists some 150,000 clones; about four fifths were detected once. Of the sample, under 2.5% is held by the ten largest clones.

The cohort consisted of 650 to 850 healthy bone marrow donors. All cohort members were sampled while nominally healthy, although unrecorded immune exposures were likely present. The donor tested CMV seronegative, placing the donor among the 350 to 400 seronegative members of the cohort. A peripheral blood sample was collected from each donor, and TCR beta sequencing was performed on peripheral blood mononuclear cells. Genomic DNA was extracted from the blood cell samples with the Qiagen DNeasy Blood Extraction Kit. Broader findings and caveats from the paper: In a later analysis, TCR association rates were found to vary across HLA loci, with the most associated TCRs seen for DRB1 alleles and the fewest for HLA-C alleles. In both the original and validation cohorts, the classifier was reported to diagnose cytomegalovirus status with high specificity and sensitivity. When HLA alleles, especially DR and DQ, strongly co-occurred, attributing TCR associations to individual alleles was difficult. Broadly in line with IMGT annotations, most TCR beta V segments showed up in productive rearrangements about 87% or about 30% of the time in an earlier analysis of 587 of the donors. In this cohort, only TCR beta chains were sequenced, and detectable features were limited by the absence of alpha or paired-chain data. CMV serostatus was the only immune exposure information available for the cohort. A cluster of highly shared sequence variants was judged likely to be a technical artifact of the sequencing pipeline. In a later analysis, some 17,000 TCR beta sequences were associated with specific HLA alleles at a false discovery rate of 0.05. Across donors, most TCR sequences were observed very rarely, whereas some public TCRs were present in many individuals. The authors suggested that the approach could potentially be generalized to other disease states and immunological phenotypes. A later genetic analysis associated a missense DCLRE1C variant with V-gene and J-gene trimming of TCR beta chains, and an independent cohort replicated the association. In vitro tests confirmed that three of the cytomegalovirus-associated TCR beta chains recognize cytomegalovirus antigens. Linkage disequilibrium might explain the correlated functional status among segregating V segments, but an unknown experimental factor could not be excluded. The study gave a list of about 150 TCR beta chains associated with cytomegalovirus. Because HLA typing was unavailable for some donors at each locus, only the typed subset was used in association tests. Because counts were too low, 15 to 20 rarely observed V segments, including chromosome 9 orphons, were excluded from the earlier analysis of 587 of the donors. A further reported finding was that TCR beta sequences accurately predicted the HLA-A and HLA-B alleles for most subjects in the first cohort. According to a later analysis, parvovirus B19, influenza, CMV and Epstein-Barr virus appeared linked to several top co-occurrence clusters. A later analysis found that HLA-associated TCR beta chains were more clonally expanded and had lower generation probabilities than equally common non-associated chains. Compared with the approximately 670-donor mean, donors in an Asian-associated ancestry cluster had fewer N-insertions in productive TCRs, according to a later genetic analysis. In a later analysis, most CMV-associated TCR beta chains were found to appear HLA-restricted, with HLA associations seemingly driven largely by CMV exposure. Sequencing depth was assumed to be roughly uniform across donors in the presence/absence analyses, though that assumption may not hold.

The sequence was obtained from a young man in good health and CMV-seronegative. The specimen sequenced was PBMCs.

The CDR3 reads CASSSYTRGFRGNTIYF. The nucleotide sequence is TGTGCCAGCAGCTCCTACACCAGGGGATTTAGAGGAAACACCATATATTTT. In this chain, TRBV28 is recombined with TRBJ1-3; the D region possibly corresponds to TRBD1 (6 bases align). V is pared back by 6 bases and J by 4 bases, with 22 bases lying between the germline termini. CDR1 MDHEN and CDR2 SYDVKM were looked up in the germline V gene. From the cysteine through the phenylalanine, the CDR3 covers 17 amino acids. The entry retains the CDR3 DNA only, 51 bases that are in frame from base 1.